This T cell receptor beta chain was captured in a study of cytomegalovirus exposure and HLA in healthy donors. Notes on the study in general: The authors assumed roughly uniform sequencing depth across donors for presence/absence analyses.

The PCR employed 60 Vbeta primers together with 13 Jbeta primers. Produced via immunoSEQ multiplex PCR; TCRdb's table is partial and in-frame only. Of over 150,000 clones in the sample, under 90% were seen once. Comment on this clone: Its antigen is not known.

Sequenced: PBMCs. This receptor was identified in a man aged 25 to 45 in good health and CMV-seropositive.

CDR3 loop: CASSAGTSNEQYF. CDR3 coding DNA: TGTGCCAGCAGTGCTGGGACTAGCAACGAGCAGTACTTC. This chain joins TRBV2 and TRBJ2-7; 9 bases are shared with TRBD2. The V gene's germline CDR1 is SNHLY and CDR2 FYNNEI. The V and J ends lost 4 bases and 5 bases, in that order; junction bases with no gene match: 3. The CDR3 contains 13 residues.